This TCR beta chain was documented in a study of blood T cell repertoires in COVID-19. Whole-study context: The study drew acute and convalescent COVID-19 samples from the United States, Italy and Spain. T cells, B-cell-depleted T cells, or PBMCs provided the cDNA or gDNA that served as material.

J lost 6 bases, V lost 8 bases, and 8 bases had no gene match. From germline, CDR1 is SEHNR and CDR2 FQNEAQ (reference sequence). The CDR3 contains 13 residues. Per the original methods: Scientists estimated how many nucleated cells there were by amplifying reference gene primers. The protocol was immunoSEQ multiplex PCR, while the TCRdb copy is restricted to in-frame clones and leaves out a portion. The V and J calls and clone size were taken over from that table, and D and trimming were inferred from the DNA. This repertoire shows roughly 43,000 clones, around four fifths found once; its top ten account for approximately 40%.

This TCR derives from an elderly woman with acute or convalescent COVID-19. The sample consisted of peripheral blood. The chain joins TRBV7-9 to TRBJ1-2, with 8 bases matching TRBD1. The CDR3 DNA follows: TGTGCCAGCGTCTCGACAGGGGATAATGGCTACACCTTC. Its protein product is CASVSTGDNGYTF.